This entry describes one T cell receptor beta chain. No antigen is known for it. Amplification used 60 Vbeta primers and 13 Jbeta primers. Assay: immunoSEQ multiplex PCR; the TCRdb copy retains only in-frame clones and omits some. The sample records around 140,000 clones, about 80% being singletons. The data were taken from a study of cytomegalovirus exposure and HLA in healthy donors. Study-level findings and limits: Segments of the TCR beta V type were, in most cases, productive about 90% or about 30% of the time in an earlier analysis. CMV serostatus stood as the only immune exposure information on hand.

V lost 4 bases and J lost 15, with 19 bases in between. Germline CDR1 MNHEY, CDR2 SVGAGI. This CDR3 is built from 13 residues. The chain uses TRBV6-5 and TRBJ2-4; a possible D gene is TRBD1 (7 bases). The source is a man in his forties in good health and CMV-seronegative. Sequenced sample: PBMCs. The CDR3 here is CASSSDPGQEGYF. The CDR3 DNA is TGTGCCAGCAGTTCAGACCCAGGACAGGAGGGGTACTTC.